These T cell receptor beta chains were read from a single sample in a study of beta chain features in type 1 diabetes. Sequencing used immunoSEQ multiplex PCR; TCRdb keeps in-frame clones, though not all of them. The table records about half a million clones, over 10% of them present only once. Sequencing was carried out using naive CD4+ T cells from blood. All receptors come from a woman aged 18 to 35 in good health. Each CDR3 is given with its conserved first and last residue. The D gene is left open where the match is weak. Clone size is stated in some rows and not others, as once, few, many or a class when expanded.

D gene	V gene	clone size	J gene	CDR3 DNA	CDR3 protein
TRBD1	TRBV6-5	few	TRBJ2-6	TGTGCCAGCAGGTACCACAGACAGGGAGGGGCCAACGTCCTGACTTTC	CASRYHRQGGANVLTF
-	TRBV7-2	-	TRBJ1-6	TGTGCCAGCAGCGCTCGAGGGGATTCACCCCTCCACTTT	CASSARGDSPLHF
TRBD2	TRBV28	-	TRBJ2-2	TGTGCCATCCATACATCCTTAGCGGGGGCGAACACCGGGGAGCTGTTTTTT	CAIHTSLAGANTGELFF
-	TRBV27	few	TRBJ1-1	TGTGCCAGCAGTTTACGCAACAGGAACACTGAAGCTTTCTTT	CASSLRNRNTEAFF
-	TRBV7-2	few	TRBJ2-3	TGTGCCAGCAGCCCGCAGGGGGGGTTCACAGATACGCAGTATTTT	CASSPQGGFTDTQYF
TRBD2	TRBV29-1	-	TRBJ2-7	TGCAGCGGTGCTGGCGGGGGATACTACGAGCAGTACTTC	CSGAGGGYYEQYF
TRBD2	TRBV7-2	-	TRBJ2-5	TGTGCCAGCAGCTCAACAGCGGGGCAAGAGACCCAGTACTTC	CASSSTAGQETQYF
TRBD1	TRBV29-1	-	TRBJ1-3	TGCAGCGTTTCGGACAGGGTCTCTGGAAACACCATATATTTT	CSVSDRVSGNTIYF
-	TRBV5-4	few	TRBJ2-1	TGTGCCAGCAGCGCACTTGGTCTTGGCGATGAGCAGTTCTTC	CASSALGLGDEQFF
TRBD2	TRBV7-2	few	TRBJ2-7	TGTGCCAGCAGCTTAGATGCTAGCGGGTACGAGCAGTACTTC	CASSLDASGYEQYF
-	TRBV4-1	few	TRBJ1-1	TGCGCCAGCAGCCAAGCGGGGAGAGTTCTCACTGAAGCTTTCTTT	CASSQAGRVLTEAFF
-	TRBV5-6	few	TRBJ1-5	TGTGCCAGCAGTCGGATGGGCAATCAGCCCCAGCATTTT	CASSRMGNQPQHF
-	TRBV7-9	-	TRBJ1-2	TGTGCCAGCACCCCACCTACGCGCTATGGCTACACCTTC	CASTPPTRYGYTF
-	TRBV14	few	TRBJ1-2	TGTGCCAGCAGCCAAGGATTCTATGGCTACACCTTC	CASSQGFYGYTF
-	TRBV7-2	few	TRBJ2-1	TGTGCCAGCAGCTTAGATGGCGGCTTCTACAATGAGCAGTTCTTC	CASSLDGGFYNEQFF
TRBD1	TRBV18	-	TRBJ1-2	TGTGCCAGCTCACCCACCGGTCAGGGGGCCTACTTCACCTTC	CASSPTGQGAYFTF
TRBD1	TRBV25-1	few	TRBJ1-3	TGTGCCAGCAGTGGACAGGGAAGGTACGAGGGAAACACCATATATTTT	CASSGQGRYEGNTIYF
-	TRBV5-4	few	TRBJ2-6	TGTGCCAGCAGCTTGACGGCAACTGCTCCTGGGGCCAACGTCCTGACTTTC	CASSLTATAPGANVLTF
-	TRBV6-5	once	TRBJ2-1	TGTGCCAGCAGCAAGTCATGGGACAATGAGCAGTTCTTC	CASSKSWDNEQFF
-	TRBV9	few	TRBJ1-6	TGTGCCAGCAGCGTAGCAGTGGGGAATTCACCCCTCCACTTT	CASSVAVGNSPLHF
-	TRBV5-1	-	TRBJ2-5	TGCGCCAGCAGCTTGGTGCCAGGCCAAGAGACCCAGTACTTC	CASSLVPGQETQYF
TRBD2	TRBV9	few	TRBJ2-5	TGTGCCAGCAGTCAAAGGGCGGGAGAACTGGAGACCCAGTACTTC	CASSQRAGELETQYF
-	TRBV2	-	TRBJ1-5	TGTGCCAGCAGTGGGGACAAAAGGCTCAATCAGCCCCAGCATTTT	CASSGDKRLNQPQHF
TRBD1	TRBV28	few	TRBJ1-2	TGTGCCAGCAGTACTCCGGGACAGGGAATCTATGGCTACACCTTC	CASSTPGQGIYGYTF
-	TRBV7-2	few	TRBJ2-5	TGTGCCAGCAGCTTAGATCGCGAAGAGACCCAGTACTTC	CASSLDREETQYF
-	TRBV28	few	TRBJ2-2	TGTGCCAGCAGTCCTATGGAATTGCATGGCGGGGAGCTGTTTTTT	CASSPMELHGGELFF
-	TRBV11-3	few	TRBJ2-3	TGTGCCAGCAGCCCTAGGGCAGGACGTTCCACAGATACGCAGTATTTT	CASSPRAGRSTDTQYF
-	TRBV27	few	TRBJ2-6	TGTGCCAGCACTCCTTGGAGGCCCTCTGGGGCCAACGTCCTGACTTTC	CASTPWRPSGANVLTF
TRBD1	TRBV7-3	-	TRBJ2-7	TGTGCCAGCAGCGTAGACAGGGGGCCCAACTACGAGCAGTACTTC	CASSVDRGPNYEQYF
TRBD1	TRBV9	few	TRBJ1-2	TGTGCCAGCAGCGTAGCTAGGACAGGGGACCCTTATGAAGGCTACACCTTC	CASSVARTGDPYEGYTF
-	TRBV7-9	few	TRBJ1-2	TGTGCCGGATACAAGGGAGATCCTTATGGCTACACCTTC	CAGYKGDPYGYTF
-	TRBV5-1	-	TRBJ1-6	TGCGCCAGCAGCTTGGAGTCAAGAAATTCACCCCTCCACTTT	CASSLESRNSPLHF
-	TRBV7-9	few	TRBJ2-1	TGTGCCAGCAGCTTAGCGGCTGCCTCCTACAATGAGCAGTTCTTC	CASSLAAASYNEQFF
-	TRBV28	few	TRBJ2-2	TGTGCCAGCAGTTTAGGTGGGATTTCCACCGGGGAGCTGTTTTTT	CASSLGGISTGELFF
-	TRBV7-2	-	TRBJ2-4	TGTGCCAGCAGCTTTCTTGCGGGGAACAGCATTCAGTACTTC	CASSFLAGNSIQYF
-	TRBV7-9	few	TRBJ2-1	TGTGCCAGCAGCTCGCGGGACGGATACAATGAGCAGTTCTTC	CASSSRDGYNEQFF
TRBD2	TRBV29-1	-	TRBJ2-5	TGCAGCGTGGGGACTAGCGGGGCGTCCCAGTACTTC	CSVGTSGASQYF
TRBD2	TRBV27	-	TRBJ2-2	TGTGCCAGCAGCTTGGCAGGGAGGGCGAACACCGGGGAGCTGTTTTTT	CASSLAGRANTGELFF
-	TRBV6-1	-	TRBJ1-1	TGTGCCAGCAGTTCGACAGGGAACACTGAAGCTTTCTTT	CASSSTGNTEAFF
TRBD1	TRBV29-1	-	TRBJ1-1	TGCAGCGTGGGGACAGGGACGAACACTGAAGCTTTCTTT	CSVGTGTNTEAFF
TRBD2	TRBV5-1	few	TRBJ2-1	TGCGCCAGCAGCTTGGGCGGGAGCGCCTACAATGAGCAGTTCTTC	CASSLGGSAYNEQFF
TRBD1	TRBV5-4	few	TRBJ2-1	TGTGCCAGCAGTCAGGTGGGACAGGGAGACCATGAGCAGTTCTTC	CASSQVGQGDHEQFF
TRBD1	TRBV5-4	-	TRBJ1-2	TGTGCCAGCAGCGGGTACAGGGGGCGGAATGGCTACACCTTC	CASSGYRGRNGYTF
-	TRBV14	few	TRBJ2-3	TGTGCCAGCAGCCACCAGAGCACAGATACGCAGTATTTT	CASSHQSTDTQYF
TRBD1	TRBV10-3	-	TRBJ1-6	TGTGCCACCCGGGACAGCTATAATTCACCCCTCCACTTT	CATRDSYNSPLHF
-	TRBV5-6	-	TRBJ1-5	TGTGCCAGCAGCTTCCAGGACGGTTTTAGCAATCAGCCCCAGCATTTT	CASSFQDGFSNQPQHF
-	TRBV29-1	few	TRBJ1-2	TGCAGCGTTGCGGTGCTAAACTATGGCTACACCTTC	CSVAVLNYGYTF
-	TRBV20-1	few	TRBJ1-1	TGCAGTGCTATGGGGTACACTGAAGCTTTCTTT	CSAMGYTEAFF
TRBD1	TRBV4-1	-	TRBJ1-6	TGCGCCAGCAGCCTAATCGCATTCGTGGACAGGGAAGCACCCCTCCACTTT	CASSLIAFVDREAPLHF
TRBD2	TRBV30	few	TRBJ2-2	TGTGCCTGGATCCCGAGGTGGGCGGGAGCCGGCGGGGAGCTGTTTTTT	CAWIPRWAGAGGELFF
TRBD1	TRBV4-3	few	TRBJ2-3	TGCGCCAGCAGCCAAGTTGACAGGGCGGATACGCAGTATTTT	CASSQVDRADTQYF
-	TRBV29-1	many	TRBJ2-1	TGCAGCGTTGCCTGGGGCCGGGAGCAGTTCTTC	CSVAWGREQFF
TRBD2	TRBV7-8	few	TRBJ2-5	TGTGCCAGCAGTCTAAGTAGCGGGATCCTCCAAGAGACCCAGTACTTC	CASSLSSGILQETQYF
-	TRBV7-3	-	TRBJ2-3	TGTGCCAGCAGCCCCGGTCAAGGGACAGATACGCAGTATTTT	CASSPGQGTDTQYF